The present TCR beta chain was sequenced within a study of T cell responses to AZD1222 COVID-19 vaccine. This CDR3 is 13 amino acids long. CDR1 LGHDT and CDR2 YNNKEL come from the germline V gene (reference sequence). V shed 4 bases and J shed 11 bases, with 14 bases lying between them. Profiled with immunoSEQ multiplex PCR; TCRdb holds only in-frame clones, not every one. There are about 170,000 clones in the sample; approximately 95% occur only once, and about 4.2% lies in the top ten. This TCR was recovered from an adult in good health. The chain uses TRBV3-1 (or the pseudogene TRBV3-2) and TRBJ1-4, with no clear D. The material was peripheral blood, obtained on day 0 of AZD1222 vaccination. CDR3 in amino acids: CASSPDEGGKLFF. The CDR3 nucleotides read TGTGCCAGCAGCCCGGACGAGGGCGGCAAACTGTTTTTT.